Listed below are T cell receptor beta chains from one sample, sequenced in a study of response to subunit inactivated influenza vaccine. MiXCR, run by TCRdb on the RT-PCR reads, gives a single entry per CDR3 protein. This sample has more than 150,000 distinct CDR3 sequences, with around a tenth found just once. This material consisted of non-naive T cells sorted from PBMCs, taken on the day of vaccination. Source of these receptors: a man aged 50 to 59 who received an inactivated influenza vaccine. The CDR3 runs from the conserved cysteine through the conserved F or W. The D gene is left open where the match is weak. Expanded clones get a size class; other rows say once, few or many, or leave the size out.

>-|-|TRBJ2-5|TRBV7-3
CASRPTRETQYF
TGTGCCAGCAGACCGACGCGGGAGACCCAGTACTTC
>-|many|TRBJ2-1|TRBV29-1
CSVDGQYNEQFF
TGCAGCGTTGATGGACAGTACAATGAGCAGTTCTTC
>-|-|TRBJ1-4|TRBV5-1
CASSSGRDNEKLFF
TGCGCCAGCAGCTCGGGACGGGATAATGAAAAACTGTTTTTT
>-|few|TRBJ2-3|TRBV10-3
CAISESAADTQYF
TGTGCCATCAGTGAGTCTGCGGCAGATACGCAGTATTTT
>-|many|TRBJ2-2|TRBV12-3/TRBV12-4
CASSYLVSGPGELFF
TGTGCCAGCAGTTACTTGGTCTCCGGGCCCGGGGAGCTGTTTTTT
>-|-|TRBJ1-2|TRBV28
CASSPRGWGYTF
TGTGCCAGCAGTCCGCGGGGCTGGGGCTACACCTTC
>-|few|TRBJ1-5|TRBV6-6
CASGVYSNQPQHF
TGTGCCAGCGGGGTATATAGCAATCAGCCCCAGCATTTT
>TRBD1|-|TRBJ2-2|TRBV2
CASRTLQGSGELFF
TGTGCCAGCAGGACGTTACAGGGGTCCGGGGAGCTGTTTTTT
>TRBD2|few|TRBJ2-3|TRBV4-2
CASSQATSADTQYF
TGTGCCAGCAGCCAAGCTACTAGCGCAGATACGCAGTATTTT
>-|-|TRBJ1-2|TRBV4-3
CASSQDTGYGYTF
TGCGCCAGCAGCCAAGATACGGGATATGGCTACACCTTC
>-|many|TRBJ2-5|TRBV6-1
CASSRGGETQYF
TGTGCCAGCAGTAGGGGGGGGGAGACCCAGTACTTC
>-|few|TRBJ2-1|TRBV2
CATPGGSGKSYNEQFF
TGTGCAACTCCCGGGGGTAGCGGCAAAAGCTACAATGAGCAGTTCTTC
>TRBD1|many|TRBJ2-7|TRBV4-3
CASSQDLEQGVYEQYF
TGCGCCAGCAGCCAAGATCTAGAACAGGGGGTCTACGAGCAGTACTTC
>TRBD2|-|TRBJ2-1|TRBV7-9
CASSLPPGGSFTIEQFF
TGTGCCAGCAGCCTCCCCCCTGGCGGGAGTTTCACGATTGAGCAGTTCTTC
>-|many|TRBJ2-5|TRBV15
CATSRGTWEETQYF
TGTGCCACCAGCAGAGGGACATGGGAAGAGACCCAGTACTTC
>-|-|TRBJ1-2|TRBV5-4
CASSLLGTYGYTF
TGTGCCAGCAGCTTGCTAGGGACCTATGGCTACACCTTC
>-|-|TRBJ1-4|TRBV12-3/TRBV12-4
CASSPLVNEKLFF
TGTGCCAGCAGCCCGCTAGTTAATGAAAAACTGTTTTTT
>-|-|TRBJ1-2|TRBV27
CASSLRGSHGYTF
TGTGCCAGCAGTTTAAGGGGGAGCCATGGCTACACCTTC
>TRBD2|-|TRBJ2-7|TRBV20-1
CSARPSSGLSYEQYF
TGCAGTGCTCGCCCAAGTAGCGGGTTATCCTACGAGCAGTACTTC
>-|few|TRBJ2-2|TRBV13
CASSPSSGKYGELFF
TGTGCCAGCAGCCCTAGCTCCGGGAAGTACGGGGAGCTGTTTTTT
>-|few|TRBJ2-1|TRBV7-6
CASSLSTPPGEQFF
TGTGCCAGCAGCTTAAGTACGCCGCCTGGTGAGCAGTTCTTC
>-|-|TRBJ2-3|TRBV10-3
CAISESGRGLRVTDTQYF
TGTGCCATCAGTGAGTCGGGGAGGGGGCTAAGGGTCACAGATACGCAGTATTTT
>TRBD2|many|TRBJ2-1|TRBV5-1
CASSSGTSGRGFMNEQFF
TGCGCCAGCAGCTCCGGGACTAGCGGGAGGGGGTTTATGAATGAGCAGTTCTTC
>-|few|TRBJ1-5|TRBV5-1
CASSSSGERGQPQHF
TGCGCCAGCAGCTCCTCAGGGGAGAGGGGTCAGCCCCAGCATTTT
>TRBD2|few|TRBJ2-1|TRBV20-1
CSARDLPSGSISEQFF
TGCAGTGCTAGAGACCTGCCTAGCGGGAGTATAAGTGAGCAGTTCTTC
>TRBD1|-|TRBJ1-1|TRBV3-1
CASSRGQAMNTEAFF
TGTGCCAGCAGTCGGGGACAGGCGATGAACACTGAAGCTTTCTTT
>TRBD1|few|TRBJ1-5|TRBV19
CASSPRGSGNQPQHF
TGTGCCAGTAGTCCCAGGGGGTCGGGCAATCAGCCCCAGCATTTT
>-|-|TRBJ2-1|TRBV27
CASSAQQVSSYNEQFF
TGTGCCAGCAGTGCACAACAGGTGAGCTCCTACAATGAGCAGTTCTTC
>-|few|TRBJ1-2|TRBV5-1
CASSFGGSNYGYTF
TGCGCCAGCAGCTTTGGAGGATCTAACTATGGCTACACCTTC
>-|few|TRBJ2-1|TRBV7-8
CASSLSGNRGNEQFF
TGTGCCAGCAGCTTATCGGGAAATAGGGGCAATGAGCAGTTCTTC
>TRBD1|-|TRBJ2-3|TRBV18
CASSPIGQVDTQYF
TGTGCCAGCTCACCCATCGGACAGGTAGATACGCAGTATTTT
>-|many|TRBJ2-3|TRBV28
CASSLGTIWDSYKSTDTQYF
TGTGCCAGCAGTTTGGGTACGATCTGGGACTCCTATAAGAGCACAGATACGCAGTATTTT
>-|-|TRBJ1-1|TRBV6-5
CASSYVRRAGTEAFF
TGTGCCAGCAGCTACGTCCGACGGGCCGGGACTGAAGCTTTCTTT
>TRBD2|-|TRBJ2-3|TRBV12-3/TRBV12-4
CASSHGGGLDTQYF
TGTGCCAGCAGCCATGGGGGGGGGTTGGATACGCAGTATTTT
>-|-|TRBJ1-1|TRBV4-3
CASSQDRSALRTEAFF
TGCGCCAGCAGCCAAGACAGATCAGCCTTGAGGACTGAAGCTTTCTTT
>-|-|TRBJ2-5|TRBV2
CASRGGPLEQETQYF
TGTGCCAGCAGAGGAGGTCCTCTTGAGCAAGAGACCCAGTACTTC
>TRBD1|few|TRBJ1-1|TRBV12-3/TRBV12-4
CASSLGGGRGAFF
TGTGCCAGCAGTTTAGGGGGGGGCAGGGGGGCTTTCTTT
>TRBD1|-|TRBJ2-3|TRBV5-1
CASSSGTGGQDTQYF
TGCGCCAGCAGCTCCGGGACAGGGGGCCAGGATACGCAGTATTTT
>-|-|TRBJ2-2|TRBV5-4
CASSLGGFQNTGELFF
TGTGCCAGCAGCTTGGGCGGTTTTCAGAACACCGGGGAGCTGTTTTTT
>-|-|TRBJ2-5|TRBV24-1
CATSDSGTGHQETQYF
TGTGCCACCAGTGACAGCGGGACAGGCCATCAAGAGACCCAGTACTTC
>TRBD1|-|TRBJ2-1|TRBV19
CASSHPGQGSNEQFF
TGTGCCAGTAGTCATCCGGGACAGGGGTCCAATGAGCAGTTCTTC